The 9 T cell receptor beta chains listed next were all sequenced from one sample in a study of CD4 T cells in relation to SARS-CoV-2 and coronaviruses listed by TCRdb under 2021. Libraries were made using the immunoSEQ multiplex PCR assay. The table was pulled from immuneACCESS by TCRdb, which kept in-frame rearrangements only. Such tables lose some clones; where checked, under half of the loss comes from unresolved V genes, and the rest has no known cause. Within this sample are more than 30,000 clones, with approximately 85% of them counted one time only. The top ten hold about 3% of the sample. The sequenced sample consisted of memory CD4+ T cells from PBMCs. In light of the paper, this sample's cell subset or site label describes: memory (non-naive) CD4+ T cells. All receptors come from an adult with COVID-19.

V and J are TRBV24-1 and TRBJ2-3; D gene uncertain. Looked up from germline, CDR1 is KGHDR and CDR2 is SFDVKD. CDR3 length equals 13 residues. The V end was cut by 9 bases, the J end by 2 bases, with 11 bases between. CDR3: CATGDRNTDTQYF. The CDR3 DNA sequence: TGTGCCACCGGAGACCGCAACACAGATACGCAGTATTTT.

V gene TRBV7-9 combines with J gene TRBJ1-5, with D possibly TRBD1 on 5 matching bases. Per germline, CDR1 SEHNR and CDR2 FQNEAQ (reference sequence). The CDR3 consists of 14 residues. V was trimmed by 1 base and J by 4 bases, leaving 8 bases between them. For the CDR3, the DNA is TGTGCCAGCAGCTTAGGGCGGGGGAATCAGCCCCAGCATTTT. Protein: CASSLGRGNQPQHF.

J is TRBJ2-5 and V is TRBV12-5, with D possibly being TRBD1 (5 bases). The CDR3 length is 12 residues. In germline, CDR1 is LGHNT, CDR2 FRNRAP. V was shortened by 1 base and J by 5 bases, with 5 bases between the two germline ends. The DNA for the CDR3 is TGTGCTAGTGGTTTGGAGGGGGAGACCCAGTACTTC. Its protein is CASGLEGETQYF.

This rearrangement joins TRBV11-2 to TRBJ1-1; tentatively, D is TRBD1 (5 bases). The ends were cut back, 5 bases at V and 7 bases at J, with 23 bases in the middle. The CDR3 has 16 amino acids. In germline, CDR1 is SGHAT, CDR2 FQNNGV. The CDR3 sequence is CASSRFYGPLRGEAFF. Here the CDR3 DNA reads TGTGCCAGCAGCCGATTTTACGGGCCTCTAAGGGGTGAAGCTTTCTTT.

CDR3 sequence (DNA): TGCAGCGCCAAGGGACAGACTAGCGGGAGCACAGATACGCAGTATTTT. Translated, it gives CSAKGQTSGSTDTQYF. The gene calls are TRBV29-1 and TRBJ2-3, with 10 bases aligning to TRBD2. Germline V lookup: CDR1 SQVTM, CDR2 ANQGSEA. V dropped 7 bases and J dropped 0; count of bases not matched to a gene: 10. This CDR3 spans 16 amino acids.

The rearrangement links TRBV28 to TRBJ2-1; TRBD2 agrees at 13 bases. The CDR3 totals 20 residues. Germline V gene lookup returns CDR1 MDHEN and CDR2 SYDVKM. J lost 3 bases, V lost 5 bases, and 16 bases had no gene match. The DNA of the CDR3 is TGTGCCAGCAGTGTCCGGACTAGCGGGAGAAGAAGGGAAATCTACAATGAGCAGTTCTTC. Its translation: CASSVRTSGRRREIYNEQFF.

The CDR3 spells CASRGQVIYGYTF. CDR3 sequence (DNA): TGTGCCAGCAGGGGACAGGTGATCTATGGCTACACCTTC. This chain connects TRBV21-1 to TRBJ1-2; TRBD1 reflects the table's D call only, with no check against the DNA. TRBV21-1 is listed as a pseudogene. The CDR3 covers 13 residues.

The rearrangement joins TRBV15 to TRBJ1-2; 8 bases map to TRBD1. The CDR3 covers 14 residues. J gave up 8 bases and V 5 bases, and 10 bases lay outside the gene matches. CDR1 and CDR2 (germline): LNHNV, YYDKDF (reference sequence). The CDR3 loop is CATSDDRGFDGYTF. CDR3 DNA sequence: TGTGCCACCAGCGATGACAGGGGATTTGACGGCTACACCTTC.

V and J are TRBV6-5 and TRBJ1-2; no reliable D call. V lost 0 bases to trimming and J lost 7 bases, with 12 bases between them. CDR3 size: 14 residues. CDR1 and CDR2 (germline): MNHEY, SVGAGI. CDR3 region: CASSYSGAGLGYTF. CDR3 sequence (DNA): TGTGCCAGCAGTTACTCGGGAGCAGGTCTTGGCTACACCTTC.